One sample yielded the 21 T cell receptor beta chains listed below, sequenced in a study of shared clonotypes between healthy human individuals. The method was immunoSEQ multiplex PCR; TCRdb's version includes in-frame clones alone and lacks a portion of them. The sample consists of around 610,000 clones, approximately 96% of them appearing once. Naive CD8 cells lacked CD45RO and underwent positive selection for CCR7, leaving out terminally differentiated effector memory CD45RA+ cells. The source material was naive CD8+ T cells sorted from blood. These receptors originate from a woman aged 25 to 39 in good health.

This clone was found once. The genes are TRBV4-3 and TRBJ2-5; a possible D gene is TRBD2 (5 bases). V dropped 0 bases and J dropped 7 bases, with 15 bases sitting between them. This CDR3 has 15 residues. The germline V gene encodes CDR1 LGHNA and CDR2 YSLEER. The CDR3 sequence: CASSQESSTGGTQYF. In nucleotides, the CDR3 is TGCGCCAGCAGCCAAGAATCCTCCACCGGAGGGACCCAGTACTTC.

Note on this clone: It is unclear where the CDR3 begins or ends on the DNA, so no DNA is shown, and the CDR3 is as TCRdb lists it. This chain uses TRBV27 with TRBJ1-2. The CDR3 length is 20 residues, termini included. Germline assignment: CDR1 MNHEY and CDR2 SMNVEV (reference sequence). CDR3 sequence: CATCTSVPAREGGVNYGYTF.

V gene TRBV29-1 combines with J gene TRBJ2-1; TRBD1 matches 11 bases. V trimming: 6 bases; J trimming: 5 bases; junction bases outside the gene matches: 6. This CDR3 comprises 14 residues. Germline V gene lookup returns CDR1 SQVTM and CDR2 ANQGSEA. The DNA for the CDR3 is TGCAGCGTACAGGGACAGGGGGTCCACAATGAGCAGTTCTTC. Residues: CSVQGQGVHNEQFF.

The chain recombines TRBV28 with TRBJ1-6; unclear D gene. The CDR3 is 17 amino acids. The germline gives CDR1 MDHEN, CDR2 SYDVKM. Trimming took off 5 bases at V and 0 bases at J, with 14 bases between the two ends. CDR3 in amino acids: CASSTRKASSYNSPLHF. DNA for the CDR3: TGTGCCAGCAGTACTCGAAAAGCGAGCTCCTATAATTCACCCCTCCACTTT. Combining the CDR3 with reference TRBV28 and TRBJ1-6 gives the whole variable domain DVKVTQSSRYLVKRTGEKVFLECVQDMDHENMFWYRQDPGLGLRLIYFSYDVKMKEKGDIPEGYSVSREKKERFSLILESASTNQTSMYLCASSTRKASSYNSPLHFGNGTRLTVT.

Here the CDR3 reads CASSETSGYNEQFF. CDR3 nucleotides: TGTGCCAGCAGTGAGACTAGCGGTTACAATGAGCAGTTCTTC. This chain links TRBV6-5 with TRBJ2-1; 9 bases match TRBD2. Germline CDR1 reads MNHEY; CDR2 reads SVGAGI. Germline trimming cut 5 bases from V and 4 bases from J; bases unmatched to any gene: 3. This CDR3 contains 14 residues.

V usage is TRBV28 and J usage is TRBJ1-1; 8 bases are shared with TRBD1. Germline V gene sequence: CDR1 MDHEN, CDR2 SYDVKM. This CDR3 is 15 amino acids long. V lost 2 bases, J lost 4 bases, and 6 bases stayed unmatched. The CDR3 region has the DNA TGTGCCAGCAGTTTAGGGCAGGGGGCTTTCACTGAAGCTTTCTTT. It is translated as CASSLGQGAFTEAFF.

The chain carries TRBV28 and TRBJ2-7; tentative D call: TRBD2 (6 bases). V lost 5 bases and J 4 bases, leaving 12 bases between the germline ends. From germline, CDR1 is MDHEN and CDR2 SYDVKM. The CDR3 extends over 13 amino acids. The CDR3: CASSGGLSYEQYF. CDR3 DNA: TGTGCCAGCAGTGGGGGACTCTCTTACGAGCAGTACTTC.

A remark on this clone: Other nucleotide sequences from this sample produce the same CDR3. The gene calls are TRBV27 and TRBJ2-1, with TRBD2 matching over 7 bases. After removal of 2 bases from V and 3 bases from J, the junction contained 1 base not matched to a gene. Germline lookup yields CDR1 MNHEY and CDR2 SMNVEV (reference sequence). This CDR3 has 14 amino acids. CDR3 sequence (DNA): TGTGCCAGCAGTTTAGGCGGGGGCTACAATGAGCAGTTCTTC. It specifies CASSLGGGYNEQFF.

The V and J genes are TRBV19 and TRBJ1-1, with D maybe TRBD1 (5 bases). Germline-derived CDR1 and CDR2 are LNHDA and SQIVND (reference sequence). The CDR3 totals 13 residues. The V and J ends lost 3 bases and 5 bases respectively, with 10 bases between them. DNA for the CDR3: TGTGCCAGTAGTATCTGGGGCCGAACTGAAGCTTTCTTT. It codes for CASSIWGRTEAFF.

V usage is TRBV2 and J usage is TRBJ2-2, with 9 bases lining up with TRBD2. J lost 5 bases, V lost 2 bases, and 6 bases had no gene match. Per the germline V gene, CDR1 is SNHLY and CDR2 is FYNNEI. CDR3 length: 16 residues. In DNA, the CDR3 is TGTGCCAGCAGTGAATTTGCGGGAGGGGAAACCGGGGAGCTGTTTTTT. It translates to CASSEFAGGETGELFF.

The rearrangement links TRBV28 to TRBJ2-1; 11 bases line up with TRBD2. Germline CDR1 MDHEN, CDR2 SYDVKM. V lost 3 bases and J lost 0; bases outside the gene matches: 16. The CDR3 contains 21 residues. The CDR3, as DNA: TGTGCCAGCAGTTTCACAACCGGGACTAGCGGCCACGTTAGCTCCTACAATGAGCAGTTCTTC. As protein: CASSFTTGTSGHVSSYNEQFF.

The chain is built from TRBV19 and TRBJ2-6; tentatively, D is TRBD1 (6 bases). The V gene's germline CDR1 is LNHDA and CDR2 SQIVND (reference sequence). The CDR3 contains 17 residues. The V gene lost 4 bases and the J gene lost 4 bases, with 17 bases spanning the gap. The CDR3 here is CASSRPTGSPGANVLTF. Written as DNA, the CDR3 is TGTGCCAGTAGTAGACCAACAGGGTCCCCCGGGGCCAACGTCCTGACTTTC.

Only one count was recorded for this clone. The identical CDR3 is also encoded by other nucleotide sequences in the sample. The chain has TRBV27 and TRBJ1-5, with D perhaps TRBD1 (6 bases). The germline gives CDR1 MNHEY, CDR2 SMNVEV (reference sequence). The V end lost 3 bases, the J end lost 6 bases, and 12 bases lay between the germline ends. The CDR3 is 14 amino acids. DNA for the CDR3: TGTGCCAGCAGTTTGGTGGGGGCCGCTCAGCCCCAGCATTTT. Its protein is CASSLVGAAQPQHF.

The chain couples TRBV6-5 to TRBJ2-7; 7 bases line up with TRBD2. There are 16 residues in the CDR3. The J segment lost 1 base and the V segment lost 0 bases, leaving 6 bases of the junction unmatched. Germline V gene data show CDR1 as MNHEY and CDR2 as SVGAGI. The CDR3 reads CASSYSGGEQSYEQYF. The CDR3 nucleotides are TGTGCCAGCAGTTACTCGGGGGGGGAGCAGTCCTACGAGCAGTACTTC.

This clone was observed a single time. V gene TRBV14 combines with J gene TRBJ2-7; a weak D match, TRBD2 (6 bases). The CDR3 extends over 17 amino acids. V shed 3 bases and J shed 0 bases, with 18 bases lying between them. Germline CDR1 and CDR2: SGHDN and FVKESK. The CDR3 DNA sequence: TGTGCCAGCAGCCACCGAACCGGGACTCCTAACTCCTACGAGCAGTACTTC. This encodes CASSHRTGTPNSYEQYF.

The rearrangement uses TRBV5-5 and TRBJ2-7; possibly TRBD2 for D (6 bases). This CDR3 is 15 amino acids long. Germline V lookup: CDR1 SGHKS, CDR2 YYEKEE (reference sequence). The V end was cut by 1 base, the J end by 5 bases, with 16 bases between. This chain's CDR3 is CASSLWAGGLDEQYF. In nucleotides, the CDR3 is TGTGCCAGCAGCTTGTGGGCCGGGGGTTTGGACGAGCAGTACTTC.

This clone was picked up one time. CDR3 nucleotide sequence: TGTGCCAGCAGTAGGGCAGTTAACACTGAAGCTTTCTTT. As protein: CASSRAVNTEAFF. The V and J genes are TRBV13 and TRBJ1-1, with unresolved D. Trimming cost V 6 bases and J 2 bases, with 10 bases left between them. Looked up from germline, CDR1 is PRHDT and CDR2 is FYEKMQ (reference sequence). The CDR3 length is 13 residues.

V is TRBV21-1 and J is TRBJ2-7; the tabulated D call, TRBD1, remains unverified against the DNA. TRBV21-1 is noted as a pseudogene. The CDR3 spans 16 residues. In DNA, the CDR3 is TGTGCCAGCAGCAAAGGAGGTAGGGGACACAATTACGAGCAGTACTTC. It yields the protein CASSKGGRGHNYEQYF.

The V gene is TRBV7-2, the J gene TRBJ2-1; D is unclear. This CDR3 has 14 amino acids. The V end was cut by 1 base, the J end by 7 bases, with 11 bases between. Germline V gene sequence: CDR1 SGHTA, CDR2 FQGNSA. The CDR3 DNA sequence: TGTGCCAGCAGCTTAGTCGGCCCTTTGAATGAGCAGTTCTTC. Its translation: CASSLVGPLNEQFF.

This clone was recorded once. At the DNA level, this CDR3 is encoded by other sequences in the same sample as well. The CDR3 DNA sequence: TGTGCCAGTAGTCCCGGACAGGGCTATGGCTACACCTTC. Translation: CASSPGQGYGYTF. V gene TRBV19 combines with J gene TRBJ1-2; 8 nucleotides match TRBD1. Germline V gene data show CDR1 as LNHDA and CDR2 as SQIVND (reference sequence). This CDR3 contains 13 residues. The V segment lost 5 bases and the J segment 4 bases; nucleotides outside the gene matches: 3.

The chain employs TRBV5-4 and TRBJ2-5; tentative D call: TRBD2 (5 bases). With the DNA end fitting TRBJ2-7 better, the J assignment may be wrong. Germline assignment: CDR1 SGHNT and CDR2 YYREEE (reference sequence). This CDR3 has 13 amino acids. The CDR3 reads CASRLGGSYEQYF. The CDR3 nucleotides read TGTGCCAGCAGACTAGGTGGTTCCTACGAGCAGTACTTC.